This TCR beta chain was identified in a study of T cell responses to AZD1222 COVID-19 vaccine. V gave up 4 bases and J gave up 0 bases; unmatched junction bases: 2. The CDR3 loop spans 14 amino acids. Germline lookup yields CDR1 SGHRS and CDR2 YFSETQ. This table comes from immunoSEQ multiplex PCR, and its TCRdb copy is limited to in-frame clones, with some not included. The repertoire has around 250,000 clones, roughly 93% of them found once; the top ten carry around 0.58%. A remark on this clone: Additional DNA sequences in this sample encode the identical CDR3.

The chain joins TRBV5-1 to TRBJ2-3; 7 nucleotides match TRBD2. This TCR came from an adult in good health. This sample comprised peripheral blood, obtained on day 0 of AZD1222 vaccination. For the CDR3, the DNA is TGCGCCAGCAGCCCGGGGGGTAGCACAGATACGCAGTATTTT. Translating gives CASSPGGSTDTQYF.